This T cell receptor beta chain emerged from a study of OX40 agonist ivuxolimab in advanced cancers. Whole-study context: Males comprised 70% to 85% of the group, whose mean age was approximately 60 years (range roughly 20 to 90). Whole-study findings and limits: People who partly responded at 0.1-3.0 mg/kg had some of the least clonal expansion seen. At 0.1 to 3.0 mg/kg and by week 6, clonal expansion occurred in CD4+ and CD8+ blood T cells. Expanded clones belonging to CD8+ T cells outnumbered, on average, those of CD4+.

CDR1 WNHNN and CDR2 SYGVQD come from the germline V gene (reference sequence). V gave up 8 bases and J gave up 0 bases; unmatched junction bases: 2. The CDR3 has 13 amino acids. Of note for this clone: The antigen remains unidentified.

The repertoire was sequenced with immunoSEQ multiplex PCR; TCRdb's copy has only in-frame clones and lacks some. The sample yields more than 45,000 clones, more than 70% seen once. The chain has TRBV10-1 and TRBJ1-1; 8 bases are shared with TRBD1. Sequenced here: CD4+ or CD8+ T cells sorted from blood, sampled in a trial of the OX40 agonist ivuxolimab. The receptor's source is an adult with an advanced solid tumor such as melanoma, head and neck, liver or kidney cancer. The CDR3 DNA follows: TGCGCCAGCCGACAGGGGATGAACACTGAAGCTTTCTTT. This codes for CASRQGMNTEAFF.